Listed below are T cell receptor beta chains from one sample, sequenced in a study of blood T cell repertoires in COVID-19. This table comes from immunoSEQ multiplex PCR, and its TCRdb copy is limited to in-frame clones, with some not included. Altogether approximately 250,000 clones are present, around nine tenths being singletons, with the ten largest covering about 5.2%. Sequences were obtained from peripheral blood. The receptors originated from a woman aged 60 to 75 with COVID-19, enrolled during active disease. Each CDR3 is given with its conserved first and last residue. A D gene is named only where the DNA matches it firmly. The listing skips clone size in some rows; elsewhere it reads once, few, many or a size class.

once | TRBJ2-2 | . | 15 | TRBV2 | CASSEQGRNTGELFF | TGTGCCAGCAGTGAGCAGGGGAGAAACACCGGGGAGCTGTTTTTT
. | TRBJ2-2 | TRBD1 | 16 | TRBV5-6 | CASSRGTGANTGELFF | TGTGCCAGCAGCCGCGGGACAGGGGCGAACACCGGGGAGCTGTTTTTT
. | TRBJ2-2 | . | 13 | TRBV27 | CASSSLSFRELFF | TGTGCCAGCAGTTCCCTCAGTTTTAGGGAGCTGTTTTTT
. | TRBJ2-7 | TRBD2 | 10 | TRBV20-1 | CSARPGLAGF | TGCAGTGCTAGACCGGGACTAGCGGGCTTC
once | TRBJ2-1 | TRBD1 | 14 | TRBV6-5 | CASSPSGQEVEQFF | TGTGCCAGCAGTCCTTCGGGACAGGAAGTAGAGCAGTTCTTC
. | TRBJ1-2 | . | 14 | TRBV29-1 | CSVAAGADNYGYTF | TGCAGCGTTGCGGCAGGGGCGGACAACTATGGCTACACCTTC
. | TRBJ2-4 | TRBD2 | 19 | TRBV27 | CASSLKGGLAGQAKNIQYF | TGTGCCAGCAGTTTAAAGGGGGGACTAGCGGGACAGGCCAAAAACATTCAGTACTTC
. | TRBJ1-2 | . | 16 | TRBV11-2 | CASSSKRSGGDYGYTF | TGTGCCAGCAGCTCAAAAAGGTCGGGGGGTGACTATGGCTACACCTTC
. | TRBJ2-2 | TRBD2 | 16 | TRBV29-1 | CSGARLAGSNTGELFF | TGCAGCGGTGCTCGCCTAGCGGGATCGAACACCGGGGAGCTGTTTTTT
. | TRBJ1-4 | . | 13 | TRBV19 | CASALGSGEKLFF | TGTGCCAGTGCCCTGGGGAGCGGTGAAAAACTGTTTTTT
. | TRBJ1-1 | TRBD1 | 14 | TRBV4-1 | CASSPSRGVAEAFF | TGCGCCAGCAGCCCAAGCAGGGGGGTGGCTGAAGCTTTCTTT